These T cell receptor beta chains were read from a single sample in a study of blood T cells in healthy people across ages. TCRdb redid the calling of the 5' RACE reads with MiXCR, one entry per CDR3 protein. The table includes under 850,000 distinct CDR3 sequences, 35% to 40% detected once. Sample: blood. These receptors were collected from a young man in good health. The CDR3 runs from the conserved cysteine through the conserved F or W.

>TRBJ1-5|TRBV14
CASSQEGDVIVNQPQHF
>TRBJ1-5|TRBV9
CASSHVGSGQPQHF
>TRBJ1-1|TRBV6-5
CASSATGRLNTEAFF
>TRBJ2-3|TRBV10-3
CAISDPTSGSPDTQYF
>TRBJ1-3|TRBV9
CASSGRSSGNTIYF
>TRBJ1-1|TRBV2
CANSGAGKGLLYEAFF
>TRBJ2-1|TRBV12-3/TRBV12-4
CASRQGKGRYDEQFF
>TRBJ1-2|TRBV3-1
CASSQQQDHYGYTF
>TRBJ1-5|TRBV5-1
CASSFMKRRQGGNQPQHF
>TRBJ1-2|TRBV7-9
CASSSWTGNYGYTF
>TRBJ1-5|TRBV20-1
CSARASGDNNQPQHF
>TRBJ1-1|TRBV12-3/TRBV12-4
CASSSSGAWDTEAFF
>TRBJ2-1|TRBV2
CASSDPGATYNEQFF
>TRBJ2-7|TRBV9
CASTIGITYEQYF
>TRBJ1-1|TRBV29-1
CSHGDGRRGHGNTEAFF
>TRBJ2-2|TRBV5-1
CASSREQGDRRELFF
>TRBJ2-3|TRBV24-1
CATSDSGTSTDTQYF
>TRBJ1-4|TRBV25-1
CASSEPGDREKLFF
>TRBJ2-5|TRBV4-3
CASSQSGGSQETQYF
>TRBJ2-2|TRBV12-3/TRBV12-4
CASSFEGGLNTGELFF
>TRBJ2-5|TRBV7-9
CASSLAGRTERRQETQYF
>TRBJ2-2|TRBV3-1
CASSQDSIRLAGRTRSELFF
>TRBJ1-2|TRBV7-2
CASSRFGDYGYTF
>TRBJ2-7|TRBV15
CATSRLLLTATRDKSSYEQYF
>TRBJ2-4|TRBV27
CASSLTRGRRNIQYF
>TRBJ2-5|TRBV3-1
CASSQDNTDQETQYF
>TRBJ2-1|TRBV5-1
CASSLGSSGGLYNEQFF
>TRBJ2-7|TRBV7-8
CASSPLARTYEQYF
>TRBJ2-7|TRBV18
CASSRPGAYEQYF
>TRBJ1-4|TRBV6-6
CASRYFRGEKLFF
>TRBJ2-3|TRBV4-3
CASSLRTSDRGLDTQYF
>TRBJ1-1|TRBV6-6
CASSSRDTTPEAFF
>TRBJ1-4|TRBV12-3/TRBV12-4
CASSLSTGTNEKLFF
>TRBJ1-2|TRBV7-2
CASSLMQGPNLGYTF
>TRBJ2-2|TRBV19
CASTGYTGELFF
>TRBJ1-5|TRBV28
CASSTQPSRGLQPQHF
>TRBJ2-3|TRBV10-3
CAISEYTGRTQYF
>TRBJ2-3|TRBV4-1
CASSQDHGEGDTQYF
>TRBJ2-3|TRBV5-1
CASSYTSSGDTDTQYF
>TRBJ2-5|TRBV7-2
CASSPTTGEMETQYF
>TRBJ1-5|TRBV12-5
CASGLTDQPQHF
>TRBJ1-2|TRBV6-1
CASSARTGGGVYGYTF
>TRBJ1-1|TRBV5-1
CASSLSGGGNTEAFF
>TRBJ2-1|TRBV20-1
CSTSLSGGGEQFF
>TRBJ2-5|TRBV4-3
CASSQGTSGGFYNEQYF
>-|TRBV28
CASSSSGRTYNEQYF
>TRBJ2-5|TRBV7-2
CASSPLSDETQYF
>TRBJ1-1|TRBV14
CASSQAGKNTEAFF
>TRBJ2-3|TRBV7-2
CASSRGLDTQYF
>TRBJ2-7|TRBV2
CASTRTEVGEQYF